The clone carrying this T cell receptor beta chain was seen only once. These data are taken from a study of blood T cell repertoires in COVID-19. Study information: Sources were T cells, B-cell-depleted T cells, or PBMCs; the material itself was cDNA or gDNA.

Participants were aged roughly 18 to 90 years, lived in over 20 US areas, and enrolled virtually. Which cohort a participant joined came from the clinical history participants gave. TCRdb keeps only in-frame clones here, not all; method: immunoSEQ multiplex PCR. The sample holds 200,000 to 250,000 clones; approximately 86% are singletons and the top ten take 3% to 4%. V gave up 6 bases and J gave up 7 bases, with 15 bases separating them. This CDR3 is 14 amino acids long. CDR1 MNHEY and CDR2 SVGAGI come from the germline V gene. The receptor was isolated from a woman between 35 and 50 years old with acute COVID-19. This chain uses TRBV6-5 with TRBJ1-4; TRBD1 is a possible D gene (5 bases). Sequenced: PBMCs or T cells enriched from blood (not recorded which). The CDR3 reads CASRVRAGREKLFF. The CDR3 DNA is TGTGCCAGCAGAGTACGGGCAGGGCGTGAAAAACTGTTTTTT.